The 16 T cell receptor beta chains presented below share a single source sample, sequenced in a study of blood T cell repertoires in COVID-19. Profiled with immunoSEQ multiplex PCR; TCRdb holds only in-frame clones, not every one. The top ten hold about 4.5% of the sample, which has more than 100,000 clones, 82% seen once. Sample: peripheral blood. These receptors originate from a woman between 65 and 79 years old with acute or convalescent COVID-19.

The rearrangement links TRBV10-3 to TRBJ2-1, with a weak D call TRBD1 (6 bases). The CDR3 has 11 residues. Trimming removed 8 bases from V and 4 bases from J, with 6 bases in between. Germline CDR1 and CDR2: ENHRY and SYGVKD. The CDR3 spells CAIGQYNEQFF. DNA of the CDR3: TGTGCCATCGGACAGTACAATGAGCAGTTCTTC.

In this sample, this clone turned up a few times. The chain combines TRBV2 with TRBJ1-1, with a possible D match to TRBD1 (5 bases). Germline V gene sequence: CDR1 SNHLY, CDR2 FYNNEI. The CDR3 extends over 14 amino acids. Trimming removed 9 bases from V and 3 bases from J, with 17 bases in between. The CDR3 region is CARVSRVQDTEAFF. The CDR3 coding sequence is TGTGCCAGAGTTAGCAGGGTGCAGGACACTGAAGCTTTCTTT.

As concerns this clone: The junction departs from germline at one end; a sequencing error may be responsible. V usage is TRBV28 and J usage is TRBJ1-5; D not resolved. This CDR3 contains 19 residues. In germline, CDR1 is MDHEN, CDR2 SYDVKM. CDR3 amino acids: CASTLRGWPRMGGNQPQHF. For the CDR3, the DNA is TGTGCCAGCACTTTACGTGGATGGCCTCGAATGGGAGGCAATCAGCCCCAGCATTTT.

CDR3 amino acids: CASSLGQTNYGYTF. In DNA form, the CDR3 reads TGTGCCAGCAGCTTGGGACAGACTAACTATGGCTACACCTTC. This sequence joins TRBV13 and TRBJ1-2; 7 nucleotides match TRBD1. V was clipped by 3 bases and J by 0 bases; unmatched bases: 1. The CDR3 totals 14 residues. Germline CDR1 is PRHDT and CDR2 is FYEKMQ (reference sequence). The full variable domain, with the rest looked up from reference TRBV13 and TRBJ1-2, is AAGVIQSPRHLIKEKRETATLKCYPIPRHDTVYWYQQGPGQDPQFLISFYEKMQSDKGSIPDRFSAQQFSDYHSELNMSSLELGDSALYFCASSLGQTNYGYTFGSGTRLTVV.

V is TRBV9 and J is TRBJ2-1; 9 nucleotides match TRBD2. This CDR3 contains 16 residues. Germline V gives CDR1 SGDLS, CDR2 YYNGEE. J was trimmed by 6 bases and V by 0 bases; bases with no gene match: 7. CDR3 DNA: TGTGCCAGCAGCGTAGGCGGGGCGGGGGGGCTCAATGAGCAGTTCTTC. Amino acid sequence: CASSVGGAGGLNEQFF. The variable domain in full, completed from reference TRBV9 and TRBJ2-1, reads DSGVTQTPKHLITATGQRVTLRCSPRSGDLSVYWYQQSLDQGLQFLIQYYNGEERAKGNILERFSAQQFPDLHSELNLSSLELGDSALYFCASSVGGAGGLNEQFFGPGTRLTVL.

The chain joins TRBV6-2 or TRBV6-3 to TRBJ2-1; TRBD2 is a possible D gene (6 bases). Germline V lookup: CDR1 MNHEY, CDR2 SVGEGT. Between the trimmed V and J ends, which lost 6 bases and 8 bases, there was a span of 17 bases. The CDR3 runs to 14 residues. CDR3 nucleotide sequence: TGTGCCAGCAGCCGGGACTCTCTGGGCTATGAGCAGTTCTTC. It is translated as CASSRDSLGYEQFF.

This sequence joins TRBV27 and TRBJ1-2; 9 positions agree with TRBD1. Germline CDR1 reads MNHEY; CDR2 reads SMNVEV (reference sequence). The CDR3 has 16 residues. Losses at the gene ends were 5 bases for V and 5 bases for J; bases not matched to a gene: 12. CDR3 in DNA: TGTGCCAGCAGTCCCACCGGGACAGGGCTCAGATATGGCTACACCTTC. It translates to CASSPTGTGLRYGYTF.

For the CDR3, the DNA is TGTGCCAGCAGCCCGAGACAGAACACTGAAGCTTTCTTT. Its translation: CASSPRQNTEAFF. The genes are TRBV3-1 (or the pseudogene TRBV3-2) and TRBJ1-1; no firm D call. From germline, CDR1 is LGHDT and CDR2 YNNKEL (reference sequence). The CDR3 totals 13 residues. V lost 4 bases, J lost 1 base, and 7 bases lay in between.

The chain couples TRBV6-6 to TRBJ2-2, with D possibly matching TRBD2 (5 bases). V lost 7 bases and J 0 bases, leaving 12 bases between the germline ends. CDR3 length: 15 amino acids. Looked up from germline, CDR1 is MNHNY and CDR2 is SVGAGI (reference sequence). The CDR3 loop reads CASTPSGTNTGELFF. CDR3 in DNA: TGTGCCAGCACTCCCTCCGGGACGAACACCGGGGAGCTGTTTTTT.

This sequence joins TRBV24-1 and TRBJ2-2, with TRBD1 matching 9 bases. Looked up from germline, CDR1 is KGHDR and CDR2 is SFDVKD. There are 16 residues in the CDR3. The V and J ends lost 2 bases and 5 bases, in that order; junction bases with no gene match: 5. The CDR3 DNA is TGTGCCACCAGTGATTCACAGGGGGCGAGAACCGGGGAGCTGTTTTTT. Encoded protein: CATSDSQGARTGELFF.

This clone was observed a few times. CDR3 sequence (DNA): TGTGCCACCCTAGGACGGGGTCGATGGGGGGTTTCGGACACTGAAGCTTTCTTT. As protein: CATLGRGRWGVSDTEAFF. J is TRBJ1-1 and V is TRBV19; the D gene is possibly TRBD1 (5 bases). Germline V gene data show CDR1 as LNHDA and CDR2 as SQIVND (reference sequence). CDR3 size: 18 residues. V was trimmed by 10 bases and J by 3 bases, leaving 30 bases between them.

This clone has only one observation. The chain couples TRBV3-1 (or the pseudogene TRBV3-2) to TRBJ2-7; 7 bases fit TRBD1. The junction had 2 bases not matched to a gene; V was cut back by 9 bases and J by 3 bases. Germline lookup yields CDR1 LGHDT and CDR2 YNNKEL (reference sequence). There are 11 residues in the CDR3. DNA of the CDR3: TGTGCCAGTGGGGACAGCTACGAGCAGTACGTC. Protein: CASGDSYEQYV.

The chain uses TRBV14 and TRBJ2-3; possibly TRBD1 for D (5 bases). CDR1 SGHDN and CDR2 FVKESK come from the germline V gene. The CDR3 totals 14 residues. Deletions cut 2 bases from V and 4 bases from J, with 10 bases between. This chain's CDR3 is CASSQSSRADTQYF. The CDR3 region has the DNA TGTGCCAGCAGCCAAAGTAGCAGGGCAGATACGCAGTATTTT. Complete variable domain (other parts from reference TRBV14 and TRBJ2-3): EAGVTQFPSHSVIEKGQTVTLRCDPISGHDNLYWYRRVMGKEIKFLLHFVKESKQDESGMPNNRFLAERTGGTYSTLKVQPAELEDSGVYFCASSQSSRADTQYFGPGTRLTVL.

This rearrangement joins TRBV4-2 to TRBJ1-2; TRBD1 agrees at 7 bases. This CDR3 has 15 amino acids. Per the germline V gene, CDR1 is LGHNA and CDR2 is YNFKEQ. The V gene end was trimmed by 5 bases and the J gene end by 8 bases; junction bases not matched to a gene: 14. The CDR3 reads CASSSPQGGAWGYTF. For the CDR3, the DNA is TGTGCCAGCAGCTCGCCCCAGGGGGGCGCCTGGGGCTACACCTTC.

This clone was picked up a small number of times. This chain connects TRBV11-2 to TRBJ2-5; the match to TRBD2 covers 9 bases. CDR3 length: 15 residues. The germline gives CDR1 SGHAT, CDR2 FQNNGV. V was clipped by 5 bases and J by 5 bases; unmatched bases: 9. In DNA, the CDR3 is TGTGCCAGCAGCGCTTTAGCGGGGGCCGGGGAGACCCAGTACTTC. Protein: CASSALAGAGETQYF.

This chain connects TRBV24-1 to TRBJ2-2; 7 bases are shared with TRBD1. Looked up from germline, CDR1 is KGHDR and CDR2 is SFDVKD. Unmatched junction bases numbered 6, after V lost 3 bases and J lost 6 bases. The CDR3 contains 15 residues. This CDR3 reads CATSDHRGSSGELFF. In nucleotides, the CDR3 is TGTGCCACCAGTGATCACAGGGGTAGCTCCGGGGAGCTGTTTTTT.